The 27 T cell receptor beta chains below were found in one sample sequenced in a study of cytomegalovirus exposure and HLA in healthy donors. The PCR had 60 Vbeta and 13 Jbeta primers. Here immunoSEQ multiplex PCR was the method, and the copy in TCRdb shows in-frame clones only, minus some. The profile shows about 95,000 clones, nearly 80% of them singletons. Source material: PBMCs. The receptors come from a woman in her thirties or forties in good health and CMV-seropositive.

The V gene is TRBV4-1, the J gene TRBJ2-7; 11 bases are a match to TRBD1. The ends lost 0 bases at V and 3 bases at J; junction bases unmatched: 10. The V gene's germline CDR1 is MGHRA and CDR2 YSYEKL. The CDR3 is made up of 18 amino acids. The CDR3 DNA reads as TGCGCCAGCAGCCAAGATTATGTGGGACAGGGGGGGGACTACGAGCAGTACTTC. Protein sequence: CASSQDYVGQGGDYEQYF.

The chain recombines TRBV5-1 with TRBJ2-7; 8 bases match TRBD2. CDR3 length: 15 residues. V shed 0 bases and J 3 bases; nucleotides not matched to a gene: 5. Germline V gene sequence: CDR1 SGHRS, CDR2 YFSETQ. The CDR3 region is CASSLDTSGSYEQYF. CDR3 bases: TGCGCCAGCAGCTTGGATACCAGCGGGAGCTACGAGCAGTACTTC.

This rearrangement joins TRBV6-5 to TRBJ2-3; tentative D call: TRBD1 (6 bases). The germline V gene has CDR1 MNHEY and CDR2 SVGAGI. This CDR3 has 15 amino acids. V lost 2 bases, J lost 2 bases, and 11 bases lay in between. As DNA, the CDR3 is TGTGCCAGCAGTTACGGGGCAGGGGACACAGATACGCAGTATTTT. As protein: CASSYGAGDTDTQYF.

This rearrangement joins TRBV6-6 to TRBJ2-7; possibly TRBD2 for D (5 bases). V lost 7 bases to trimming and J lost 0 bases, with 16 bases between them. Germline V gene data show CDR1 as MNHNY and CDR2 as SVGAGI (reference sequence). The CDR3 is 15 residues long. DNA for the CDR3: TGTGCCAGCACCCACGTTGGGAGCCTCTCCTACGAGCAGTACTTC. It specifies CASTHVGSLSYEQYF.

CDR3 bases: TGTGCCAGCAGCCAAGCAATCCTAGCGGGTGGTACAAGGCGTTACGAGCAGTACTTC. Protein: CASSQAILAGGTRRYEQYF. The chain employs TRBV14 and TRBJ2-7, with 8 bases fitting TRBD2. The germline gives CDR1 SGHDN, CDR2 FVKESK. The CDR3 sequence is 19 residues long. Unmatched junction bases numbered 18, after V lost 1 base and J lost 4 bases. Supplemented by reference TRBV14 and TRBJ2-7, the full variable domain reads EAGVTQFPSHSVIEKGQTVTLRCDPISGHDNLYWYRRVMGKEIKFLLHFVKESKQDESGMPNNRFLAERTGGTYSTLKVQPAELEDSGVYFCASSQAILAGGTRRYEQYFGPGTRLTVT.

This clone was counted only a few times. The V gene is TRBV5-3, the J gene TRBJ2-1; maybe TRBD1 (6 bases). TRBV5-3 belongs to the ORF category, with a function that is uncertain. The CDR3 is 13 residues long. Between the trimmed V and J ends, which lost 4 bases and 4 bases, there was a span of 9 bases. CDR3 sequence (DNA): TGTGCCAGAAGCGGGGGACAATACAATGAGCAGTTCTTC. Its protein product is CARSGGQYNEQFF.

The CDR3 DNA is TGCGCCAGCAGCTTGGCCGCAGGGGAGTTAGCTTTCTTT. Its translation: CASSLAAGELAFF. This rearrangement joins TRBV5-1 to TRBJ1-1; TRBD1 might be the D (6 bases). The CDR3 contains 13 residues. Germline lookup yields CDR1 SGHRS and CDR2 YFSETQ. Trimming removed 0 bases from V and 10 bases from J, with 13 bases in between.

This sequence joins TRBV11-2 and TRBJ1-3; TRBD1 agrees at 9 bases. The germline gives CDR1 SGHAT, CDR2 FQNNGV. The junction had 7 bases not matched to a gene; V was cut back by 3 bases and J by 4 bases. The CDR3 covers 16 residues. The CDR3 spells CASSLTGTGKGNTIYF. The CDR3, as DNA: TGTGCCAGCAGCTTGACCGGGACAGGGAAAGGAAACACCATATATTTT.

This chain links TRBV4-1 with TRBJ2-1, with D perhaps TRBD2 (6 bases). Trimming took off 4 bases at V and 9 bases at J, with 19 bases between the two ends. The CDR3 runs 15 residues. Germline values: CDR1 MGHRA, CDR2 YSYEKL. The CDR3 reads CASSRLGPVGAEQFF. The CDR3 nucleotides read TGCGCCAGCAGCCGACTAGGGCCCGTGGGCGCTGAGCAGTTCTTC.

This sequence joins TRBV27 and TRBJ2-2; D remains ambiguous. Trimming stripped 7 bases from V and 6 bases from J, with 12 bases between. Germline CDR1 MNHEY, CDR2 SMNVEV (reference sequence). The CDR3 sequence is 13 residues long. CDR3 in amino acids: CASTDRGSGELFF. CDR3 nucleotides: TGTGCCAGCACCGATCGAGGATCCGGGGAGCTGTTTTTT.

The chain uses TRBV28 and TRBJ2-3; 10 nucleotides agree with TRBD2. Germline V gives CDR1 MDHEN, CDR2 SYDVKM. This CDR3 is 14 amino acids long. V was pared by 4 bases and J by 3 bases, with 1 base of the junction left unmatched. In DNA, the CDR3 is TGTGCCAGCAGTTCGACTAGCGGGACAGATACGCAGTATTTT. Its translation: CASSSTSGTDTQYF.

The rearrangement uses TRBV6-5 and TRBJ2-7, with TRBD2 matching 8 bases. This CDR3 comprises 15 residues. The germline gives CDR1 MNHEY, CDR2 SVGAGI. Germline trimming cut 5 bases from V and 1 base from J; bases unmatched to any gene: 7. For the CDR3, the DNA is TGTGCCAGCAGTGTCGCAGCGGGAGTTTCCTACGAGCAGTACTTC. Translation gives CASSVAAGVSYEQYF.

As DNA, the CDR3 is TGTGCCAGCAGTTATTTTACTGGGGGGGCGAACTATGGCTACACCTTC. It codes for CASSYFTGGANYGYTF. The chain is built from TRBV6-6 and TRBJ1-2; perhaps TRBD1 as D (6 bases). The germline gives CDR1 MNHNY, CDR2 SVGAGI (reference sequence). CDR3 length: 16 residues. V was pared by 3 bases and J by 2 bases, with 16 bases between.

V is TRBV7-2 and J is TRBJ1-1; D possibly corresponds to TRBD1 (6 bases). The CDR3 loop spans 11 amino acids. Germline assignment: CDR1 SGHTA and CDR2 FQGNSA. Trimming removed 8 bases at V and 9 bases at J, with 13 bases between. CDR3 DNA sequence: TGTGCCAGCCGAAGACAGGTGAAAGCTTTCTTT. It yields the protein CASRRQVKAFF. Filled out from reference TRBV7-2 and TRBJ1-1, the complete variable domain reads GAGVSQSPSNKVTEKGKDVELRCDPISGHTALYWYRQSLGQGLEFLIYFQGNSAPDKSGLPSDRFSAERTGGSVSTLTIQRTQQEDSAVYLCASRRQVKAFFGQGTRLTVV.

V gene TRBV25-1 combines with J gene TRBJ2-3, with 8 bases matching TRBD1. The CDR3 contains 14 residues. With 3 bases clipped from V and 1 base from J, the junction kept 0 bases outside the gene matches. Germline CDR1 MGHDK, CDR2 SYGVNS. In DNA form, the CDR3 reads TGTGCCAGCAGTGACAGGGGGCGCACAGATACGCAGTATTTT. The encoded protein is CASSDRGRTDTQYF.

The DNA of the CDR3 is TGCGCCAGCAGCTTGGAACCTTCAGGTGAAGCTTTCTTT. Translation: CASSLEPSGEAFF. The rearrangement uses TRBV5-1 and TRBJ1-1; no clear D. Germline CDR1 SGHRS, CDR2 YFSETQ. Trimming removed 0 bases at V and 7 bases at J, with 10 bases between. The CDR3 runs to 13 residues.

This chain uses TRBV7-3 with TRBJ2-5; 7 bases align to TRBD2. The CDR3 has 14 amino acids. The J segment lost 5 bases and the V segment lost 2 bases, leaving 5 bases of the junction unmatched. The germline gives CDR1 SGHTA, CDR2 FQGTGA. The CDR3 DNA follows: TGTGCCAGCAGCTTATTCGGGGGGTTGGAGACCCAGTACTTC. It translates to CASSLFGGLETQYF.

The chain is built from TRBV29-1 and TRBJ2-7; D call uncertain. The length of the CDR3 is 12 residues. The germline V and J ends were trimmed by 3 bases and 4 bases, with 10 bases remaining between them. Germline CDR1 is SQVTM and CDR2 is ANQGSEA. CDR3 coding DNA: TGCAGCGTTGATGTCACCGGGTACGAGCAGTACTTC. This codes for CSVDVTGYEQYF.

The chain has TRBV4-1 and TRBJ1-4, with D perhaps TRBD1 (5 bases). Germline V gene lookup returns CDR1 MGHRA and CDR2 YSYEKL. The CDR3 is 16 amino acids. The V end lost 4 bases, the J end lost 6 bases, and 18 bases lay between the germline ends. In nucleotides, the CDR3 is TGCGCCAGCAGCCCCAACGGGGGACCTGGGGATGAAAAACTGTTTTTT. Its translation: CASSPNGGPGDEKLFF.

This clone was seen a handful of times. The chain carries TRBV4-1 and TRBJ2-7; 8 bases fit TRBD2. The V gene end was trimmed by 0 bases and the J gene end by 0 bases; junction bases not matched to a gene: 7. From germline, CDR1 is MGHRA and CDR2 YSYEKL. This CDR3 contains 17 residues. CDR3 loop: CASSQEVLAVSSYEQYF. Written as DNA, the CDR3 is TGCGCCAGCAGCCAAGAAGTACTAGCGGTGAGCTCCTACGAGCAGTACTTC.

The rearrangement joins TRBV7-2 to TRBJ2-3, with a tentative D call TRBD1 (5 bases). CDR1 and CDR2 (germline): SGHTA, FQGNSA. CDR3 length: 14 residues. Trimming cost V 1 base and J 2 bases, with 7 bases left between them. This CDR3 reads CASSLGGPTDTQYF. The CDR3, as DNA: TGTGCCAGCAGCTTAGGGGGCCCCACAGATACGCAGTATTTT.

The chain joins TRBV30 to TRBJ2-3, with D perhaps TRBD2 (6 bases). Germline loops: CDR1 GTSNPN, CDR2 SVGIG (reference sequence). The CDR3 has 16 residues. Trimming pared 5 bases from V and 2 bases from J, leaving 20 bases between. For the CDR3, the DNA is TGTGCCTGGGGGGGGAATATGGTAGCGGACACAGATACGCAGTATTTT. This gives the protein CAWGGNMVADTDTQYF.

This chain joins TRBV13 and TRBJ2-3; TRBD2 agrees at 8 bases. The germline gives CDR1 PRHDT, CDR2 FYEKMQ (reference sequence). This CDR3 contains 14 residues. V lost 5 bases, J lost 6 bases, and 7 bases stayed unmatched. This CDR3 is CASSTGLASDTQYF. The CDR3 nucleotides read TGTGCCAGCAGCACAGGACTAGCTTCGGATACGCAGTATTTT.

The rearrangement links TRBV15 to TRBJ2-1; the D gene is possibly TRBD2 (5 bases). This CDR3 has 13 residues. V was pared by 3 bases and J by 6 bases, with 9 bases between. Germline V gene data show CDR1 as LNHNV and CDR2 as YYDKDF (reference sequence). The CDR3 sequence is CATSSRLLNEQFF. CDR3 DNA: TGTGCCACCAGCAGTCGACTACTCAATGAGCAGTTCTTC.

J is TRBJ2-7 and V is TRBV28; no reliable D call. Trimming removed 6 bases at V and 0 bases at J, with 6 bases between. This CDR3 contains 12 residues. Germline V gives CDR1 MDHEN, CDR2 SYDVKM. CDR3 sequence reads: CASRLSSYEQYF. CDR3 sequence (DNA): TGTGCCAGCAGACTAAGCTCCTACGAGCAGTACTTC.

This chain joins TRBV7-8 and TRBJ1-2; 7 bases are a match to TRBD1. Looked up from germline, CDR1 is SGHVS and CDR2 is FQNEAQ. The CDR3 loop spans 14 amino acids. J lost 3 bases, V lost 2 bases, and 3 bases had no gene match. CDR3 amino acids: CASSLTGTDYGYTF. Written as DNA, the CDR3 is TGTGCCAGCAGCTTAACCGGGACAGACTATGGCTACACCTTC.

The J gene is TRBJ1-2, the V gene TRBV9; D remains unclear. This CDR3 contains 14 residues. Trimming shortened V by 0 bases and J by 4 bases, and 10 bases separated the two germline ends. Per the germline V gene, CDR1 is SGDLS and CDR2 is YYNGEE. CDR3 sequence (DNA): TGTGCCAGCAGCGTAGGAAGCCAATTCTATGGCTACACCTTC. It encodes CASSVGSQFYGYTF.